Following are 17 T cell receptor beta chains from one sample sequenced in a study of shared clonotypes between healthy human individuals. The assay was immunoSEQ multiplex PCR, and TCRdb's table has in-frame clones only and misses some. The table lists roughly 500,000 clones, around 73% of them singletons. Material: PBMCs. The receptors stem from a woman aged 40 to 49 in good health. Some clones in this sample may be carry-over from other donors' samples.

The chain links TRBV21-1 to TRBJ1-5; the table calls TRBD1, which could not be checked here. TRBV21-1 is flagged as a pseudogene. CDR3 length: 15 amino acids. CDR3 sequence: CASSNRQGGNQPQHF. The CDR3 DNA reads TGTGCCAGCAGCAATAGACAGGGGGGCAATCAGCCCCAGCATTTT.

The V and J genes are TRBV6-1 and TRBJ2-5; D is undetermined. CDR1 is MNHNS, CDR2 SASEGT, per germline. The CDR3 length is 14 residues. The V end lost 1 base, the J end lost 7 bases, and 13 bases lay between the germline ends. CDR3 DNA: TGTGCCAGCAGTGAAGTGGGCCTAACGGTGACCCAGTACTTC. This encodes CASSEVGLTVTQYF.

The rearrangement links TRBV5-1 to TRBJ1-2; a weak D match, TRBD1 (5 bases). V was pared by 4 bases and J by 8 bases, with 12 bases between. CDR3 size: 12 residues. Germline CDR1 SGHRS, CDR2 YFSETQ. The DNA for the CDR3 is TGCGCCAGCAGCGAGCAGGGTGTGGGCTACACCTTC. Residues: CASSEQGVGYTF.

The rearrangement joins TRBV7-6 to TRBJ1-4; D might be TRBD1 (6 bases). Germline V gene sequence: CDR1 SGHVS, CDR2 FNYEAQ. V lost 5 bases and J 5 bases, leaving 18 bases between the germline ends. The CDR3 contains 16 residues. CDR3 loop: CASSPAGGRPNEKLFF. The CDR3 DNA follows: TGTGCCAGCAGCCCGGCTGGGGGCCGGCCGAATGAAAAACTGTTTTTT.

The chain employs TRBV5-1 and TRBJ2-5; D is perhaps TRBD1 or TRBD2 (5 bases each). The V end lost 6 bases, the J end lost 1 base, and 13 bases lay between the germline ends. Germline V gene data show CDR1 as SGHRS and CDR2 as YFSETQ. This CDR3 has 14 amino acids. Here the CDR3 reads CASNSGAGQETQYF. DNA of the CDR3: TGCGCCAGCAACTCCGGGGCAGGCCAAGAGACCCAGTACTTC.

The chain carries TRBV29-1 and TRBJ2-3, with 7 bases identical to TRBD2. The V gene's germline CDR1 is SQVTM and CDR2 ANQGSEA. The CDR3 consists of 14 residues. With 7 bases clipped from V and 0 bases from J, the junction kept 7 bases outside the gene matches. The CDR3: CSAALAVSTDTQYF. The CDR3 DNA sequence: TGCAGCGCCGCCCTAGCGGTTAGCACAGATACGCAGTATTTT.

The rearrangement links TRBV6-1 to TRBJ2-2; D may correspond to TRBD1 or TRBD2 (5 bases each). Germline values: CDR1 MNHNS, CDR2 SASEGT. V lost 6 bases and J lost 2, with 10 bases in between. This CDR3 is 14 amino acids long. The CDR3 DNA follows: TGTGCCAGCAGCCGGGGCACTAACACCGGGGAGCTGTTTTTT. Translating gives CASSRGTNTGELFF.

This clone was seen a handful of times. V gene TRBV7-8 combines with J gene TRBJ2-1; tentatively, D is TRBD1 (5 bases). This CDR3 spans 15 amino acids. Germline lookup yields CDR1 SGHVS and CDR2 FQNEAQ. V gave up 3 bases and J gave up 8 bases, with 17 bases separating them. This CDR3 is CASSFRQGPLDEQFF. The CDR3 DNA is TGTGCCAGCAGCTTCCGCCAGGGCCCCTTGGATGAGCAGTTCTTC.

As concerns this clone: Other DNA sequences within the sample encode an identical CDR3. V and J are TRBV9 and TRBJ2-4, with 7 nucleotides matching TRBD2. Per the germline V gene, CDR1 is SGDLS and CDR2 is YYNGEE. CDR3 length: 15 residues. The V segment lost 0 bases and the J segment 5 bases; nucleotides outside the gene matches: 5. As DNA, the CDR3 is TGTGCCAGCAGCGTAGGGTGGCTAGCGGAAAACATTCAGTACTTC. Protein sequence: CASSVGWLAENIQYF.

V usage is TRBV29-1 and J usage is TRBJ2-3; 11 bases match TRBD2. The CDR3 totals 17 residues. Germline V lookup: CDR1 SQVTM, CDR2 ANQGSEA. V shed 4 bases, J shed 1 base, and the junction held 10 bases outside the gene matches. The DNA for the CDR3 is TGCAGCGTTGGTAGCCCTACTAGCGGGAGTCGCACAGATACGCAGTATTTT. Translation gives CSVGSPTSGSRTDTQYF.

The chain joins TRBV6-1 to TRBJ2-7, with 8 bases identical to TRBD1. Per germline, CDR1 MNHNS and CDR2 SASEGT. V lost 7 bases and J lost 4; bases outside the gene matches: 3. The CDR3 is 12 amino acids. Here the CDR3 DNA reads TGTGCCAGCACAGGGGGCGGGTACGAGCAGTACTTC. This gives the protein CASTGGGYEQYF.

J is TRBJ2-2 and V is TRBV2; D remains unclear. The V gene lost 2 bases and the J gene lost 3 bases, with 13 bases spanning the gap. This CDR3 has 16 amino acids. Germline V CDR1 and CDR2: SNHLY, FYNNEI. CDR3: CASSEINGRYTGELFF. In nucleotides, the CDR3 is TGTGCCAGCAGTGAAATCAACGGACGGTACACCGGGGAGCTGTTTTTT.

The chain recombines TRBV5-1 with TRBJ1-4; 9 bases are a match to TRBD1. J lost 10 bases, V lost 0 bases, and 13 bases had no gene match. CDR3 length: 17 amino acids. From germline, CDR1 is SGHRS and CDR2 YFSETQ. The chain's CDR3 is CASSLASGGQGTRKLFF. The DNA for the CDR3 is TGCGCCAGCAGCTTGGCCTCGGGGGGACAGGGTACAAGAAAACTGTTTTTT.

The CDR3 sequence is CSVDRNYGYTF. The CDR3 coding sequence is TGCAGCGTTGACAGGAACTATGGCTACACCTTC. This sequence joins TRBV29-1 and TRBJ1-2; no clear D. The CDR3 has 11 amino acids. Per germline, CDR1 SQVTM and CDR2 ANQGSEA. The V gene lost 3 bases and the J gene lost 2 bases, with 4 bases spanning the gap.

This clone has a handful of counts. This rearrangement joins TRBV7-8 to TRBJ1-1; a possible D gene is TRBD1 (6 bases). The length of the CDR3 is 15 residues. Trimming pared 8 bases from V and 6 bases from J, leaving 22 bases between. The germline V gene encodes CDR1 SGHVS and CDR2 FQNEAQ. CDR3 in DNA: TGTGCCAGCCGAATAGCGCCGTACAGGGAGGCTGAAGCTTTCTTT. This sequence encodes CASRIAPYREAEAFF. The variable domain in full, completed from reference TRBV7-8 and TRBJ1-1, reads GAGVSQSPRYKVAKRGQDVALRCDPISGHVSLFWYQQALGQGPEFLTYFQNEAQLDKSGLPSDRFFAERPEGSVSTLKIQRTQQEDSAVYLCASRIAPYREAEAFFGQGTRLTVV.

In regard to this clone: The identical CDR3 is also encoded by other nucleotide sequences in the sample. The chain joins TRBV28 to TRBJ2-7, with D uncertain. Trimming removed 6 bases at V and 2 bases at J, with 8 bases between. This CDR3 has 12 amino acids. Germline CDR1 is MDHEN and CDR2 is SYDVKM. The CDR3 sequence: CASSLLAYEQYF. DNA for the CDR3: TGTGCCAGCAGCCTTCTTGCCTACGAGCAGTACTTC.

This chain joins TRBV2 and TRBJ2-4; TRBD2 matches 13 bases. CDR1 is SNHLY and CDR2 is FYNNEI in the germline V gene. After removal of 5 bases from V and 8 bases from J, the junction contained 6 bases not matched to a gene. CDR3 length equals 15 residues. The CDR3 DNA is TGTGCCAGCAGTCCCCGGACTAGCGGGAGAGACATTCAGTACTTC. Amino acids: CASSPRTSGRDIQYF.